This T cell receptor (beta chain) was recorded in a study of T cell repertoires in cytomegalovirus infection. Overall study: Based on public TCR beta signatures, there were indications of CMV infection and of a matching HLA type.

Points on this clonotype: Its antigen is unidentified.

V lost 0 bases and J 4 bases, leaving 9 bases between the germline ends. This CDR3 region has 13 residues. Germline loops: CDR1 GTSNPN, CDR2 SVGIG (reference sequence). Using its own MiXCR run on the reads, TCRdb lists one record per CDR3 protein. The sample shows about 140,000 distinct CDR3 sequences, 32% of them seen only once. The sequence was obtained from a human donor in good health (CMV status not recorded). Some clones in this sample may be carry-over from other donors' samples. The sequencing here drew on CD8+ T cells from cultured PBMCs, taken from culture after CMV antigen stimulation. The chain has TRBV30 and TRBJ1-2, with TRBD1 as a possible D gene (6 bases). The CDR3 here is CAWSVGQFYGYTF. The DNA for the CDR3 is TGTGCCTGGAGTGTCGGACAGTTCTATGGCTACACCTTC.